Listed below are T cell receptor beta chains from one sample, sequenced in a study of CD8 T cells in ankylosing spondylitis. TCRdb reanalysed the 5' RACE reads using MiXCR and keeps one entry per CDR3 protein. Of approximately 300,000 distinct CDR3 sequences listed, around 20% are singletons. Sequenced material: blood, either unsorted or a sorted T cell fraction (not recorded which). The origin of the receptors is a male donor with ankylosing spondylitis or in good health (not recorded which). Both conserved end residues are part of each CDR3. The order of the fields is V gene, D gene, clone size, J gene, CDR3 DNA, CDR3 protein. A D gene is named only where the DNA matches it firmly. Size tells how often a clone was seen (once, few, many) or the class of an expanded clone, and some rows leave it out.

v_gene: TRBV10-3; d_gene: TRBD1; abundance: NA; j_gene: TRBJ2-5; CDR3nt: TGTGCCATCAAGGGGACAGGGCTAGAGACCCAGTACTTC; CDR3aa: CAIKGTGLETQYF
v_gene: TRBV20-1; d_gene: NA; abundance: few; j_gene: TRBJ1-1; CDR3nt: TGCAGTGCTAGAGTGTTGCAGGGGCAGACTGAAGCTTTCTTT; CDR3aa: CSARVLQGQTEAFF
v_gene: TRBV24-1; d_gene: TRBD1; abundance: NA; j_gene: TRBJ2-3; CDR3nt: TGTGCCACCAGTGGGGGACAGGGCGCAGATACGCAGTATTTT; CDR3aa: CATSGGQGADTQYF
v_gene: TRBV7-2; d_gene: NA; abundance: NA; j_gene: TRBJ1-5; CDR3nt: TGTGCCAGCAGCGACGTCGGGTCAAATCAGCCCCAGCATTTT; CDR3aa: CASSDVGSNQPQHF
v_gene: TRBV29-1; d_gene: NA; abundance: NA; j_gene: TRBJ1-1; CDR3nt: TGCAGCGTTGGACGGACGGAGAACACTGAAGCTTTCTTT; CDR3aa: CSVGRTENTEAFF
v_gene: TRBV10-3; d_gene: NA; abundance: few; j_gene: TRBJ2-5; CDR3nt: TGTGCCATCAGCCCGGGACACCCAGGAGAGACCCAGTACTTC; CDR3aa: CAISPGHPGETQYF
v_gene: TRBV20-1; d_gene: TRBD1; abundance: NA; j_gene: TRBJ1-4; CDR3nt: TGCAGTGCGACGCACAGGGGGCGAATATCTAATGAAAAACTGTTTTTT; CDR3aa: CSATHRGRISNEKLFF
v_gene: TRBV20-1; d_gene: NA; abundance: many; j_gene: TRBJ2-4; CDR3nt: TGCAGTGCTAGAGATTCCGGGACGGCCTCAGGGGGGATTCAGTACTTC; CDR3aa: CSARDSGTASGGIQYF
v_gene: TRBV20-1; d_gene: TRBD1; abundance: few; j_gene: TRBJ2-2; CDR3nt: TGCAGTGCAGTCAGACCAGGGGGAACCGGGGAGCTGTTTTTT; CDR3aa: CSAVRPGGTGELFF
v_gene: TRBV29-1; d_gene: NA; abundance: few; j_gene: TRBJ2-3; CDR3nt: TGCAGCGTTGAAGATATTCCGCGGATTCGGGGCACAGATACGCAGTATTTT; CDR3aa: CSVEDIPRIRGTDTQYF
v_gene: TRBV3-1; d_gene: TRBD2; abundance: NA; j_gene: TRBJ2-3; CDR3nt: TGTGCCAGCAGCCAAGAGGCCGGGGCTAGCGGGGTCCTGGATACGCAGTATTTT; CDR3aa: CASSQEAGASGVLDTQYF
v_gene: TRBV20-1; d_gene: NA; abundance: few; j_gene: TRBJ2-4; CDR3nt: TGCAGTGCTAGTTATAACAGGGTAACCAAAAACATTCAGTACTTC; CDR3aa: CSASYNRVTKNIQYF
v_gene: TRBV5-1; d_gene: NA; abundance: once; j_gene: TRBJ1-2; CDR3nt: TGCGCCAGCAGCTTGGTCAGGCTCGGGAACTATGGCTACACCTTC; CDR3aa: CASSLVRLGNYGYTF
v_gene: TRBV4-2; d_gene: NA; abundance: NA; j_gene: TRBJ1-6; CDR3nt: TGTGCCAGCAGCCAGGAACCGGGACACCATTCACCCCTCCACTTT; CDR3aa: CASSQEPGHHSPLHF
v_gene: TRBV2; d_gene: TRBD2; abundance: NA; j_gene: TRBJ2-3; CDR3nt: TGTGCCAGCAGAGAACGACTAGCGGTTAGCACAGATACGCAGTATTTT; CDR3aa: CASRERLAVSTDTQYF
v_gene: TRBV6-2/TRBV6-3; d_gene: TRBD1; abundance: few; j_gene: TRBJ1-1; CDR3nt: TGTGCCAGCATGGACAGGGCGTGGACTGAAGCTTTCTTT; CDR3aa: CASMDRAWTEAFF
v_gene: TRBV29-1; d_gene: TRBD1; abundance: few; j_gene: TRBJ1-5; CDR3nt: TGCAGCTGCAAGGGGGCAGGCAATCAGCCCCAGCATTTT; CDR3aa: CSCKGAGNQPQHF
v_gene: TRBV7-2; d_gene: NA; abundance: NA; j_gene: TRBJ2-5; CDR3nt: TGTGCCAGCAGCTTAGCGGAATTAGCCGGCCGAGAGACCCAGTACTTC; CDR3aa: CASSLAELAGRETQYF
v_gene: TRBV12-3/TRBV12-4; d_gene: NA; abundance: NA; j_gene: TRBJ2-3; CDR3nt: TGTGCCAGCAGCTTACAACAGGCGGATACGCAGTATTTT; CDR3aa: CASSLQQADTQYF
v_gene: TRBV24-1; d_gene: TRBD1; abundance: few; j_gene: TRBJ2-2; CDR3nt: TGTGCCACCAGTGGTCGACAGGGGGCGAACACCGGGGAGCTGTTTTTT; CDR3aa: CATSGRQGANTGELFF
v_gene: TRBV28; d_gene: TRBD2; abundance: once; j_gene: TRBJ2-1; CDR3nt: TGTGCCAGCACCCCGACTAGCGGGAGCTCCTACAATGAGCAGTTCTTC; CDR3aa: CASTPTSGSSYNEQFF
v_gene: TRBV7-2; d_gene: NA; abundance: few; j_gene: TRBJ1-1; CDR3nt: TGTGCCAGCAGCTTCGGGGTGGGGAACACTGAAGCTTTCTTT; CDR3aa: CASSFGVGNTEAFF
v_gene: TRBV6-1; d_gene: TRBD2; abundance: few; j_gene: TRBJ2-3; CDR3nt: TGTGCCAGCAAGCGAGCGGGGACCTCAGATACGCAGTATTTT; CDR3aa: CASKRAGTSDTQYF
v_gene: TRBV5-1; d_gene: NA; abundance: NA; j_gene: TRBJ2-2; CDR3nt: TGCGCCAGCACCCTGGCAACTAGGACCGGGGAGCTGTTTTTT; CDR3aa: CASTLATRTGELFF
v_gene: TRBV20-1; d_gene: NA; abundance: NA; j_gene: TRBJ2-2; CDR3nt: TGCAGTGCTGTGACTAACACGAACACCGGGGAGCTGTTTTTT; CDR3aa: CSAVTNTNTGELFF
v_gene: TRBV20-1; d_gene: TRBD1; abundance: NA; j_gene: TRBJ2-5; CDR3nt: TGCAGTGCTAGCCTGACAGGGGGCACACAAGAGACCCAGTACTTC; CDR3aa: CSASLTGGTQETQYF
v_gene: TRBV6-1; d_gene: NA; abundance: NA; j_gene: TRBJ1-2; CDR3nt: TGTGCCAGCAGTGAAGGAGGTTTGGCGGGGCACTATGGCTACACCTTC; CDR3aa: CASSEGGLAGHYGYTF
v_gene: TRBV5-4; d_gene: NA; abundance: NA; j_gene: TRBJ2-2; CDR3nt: TGTGCCAGCAGCTCCCAAATAGCGAACACCGGGGAGCTGTTTTTT; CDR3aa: CASSSQIANTGELFF
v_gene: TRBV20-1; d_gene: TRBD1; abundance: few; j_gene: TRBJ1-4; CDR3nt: TGCAGTGCAACGGACAGGGGAATTCGGAAACTGTTTTTT; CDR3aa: CSATDRGIRKLFF
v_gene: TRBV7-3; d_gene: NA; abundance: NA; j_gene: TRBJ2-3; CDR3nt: TGTGCCAGCAGCTTTTTAATGGGGGAGGTGCAGTATTTT; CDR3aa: CASSFLMGEVQYF
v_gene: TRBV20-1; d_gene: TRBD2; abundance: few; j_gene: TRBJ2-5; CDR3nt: TGCAGTGCTTTTCCGGGACTAGAAAAAGAGACCCAGTACTTC; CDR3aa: CSAFPGLEKETQYF
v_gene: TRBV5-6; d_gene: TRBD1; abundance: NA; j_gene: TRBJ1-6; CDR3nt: TGTGCCAGCAGCATTTATGGACAGGGGGCAGGGTCACCCCTCCACTTT; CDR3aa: CASSIYGQGAGSPLHF
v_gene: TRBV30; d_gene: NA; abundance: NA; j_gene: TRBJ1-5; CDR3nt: TGTGCCTGGAGTGCCCCGGGGGGGAATCAGCCCCAGCATTTT; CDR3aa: CAWSAPGGNQPQHF
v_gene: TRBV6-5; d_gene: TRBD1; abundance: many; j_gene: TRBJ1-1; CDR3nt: TGTGCCAGCAGTCTATCGAAGAGACAGGGCTCGGCTTTCTTT; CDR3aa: CASSLSKRQGSAFF
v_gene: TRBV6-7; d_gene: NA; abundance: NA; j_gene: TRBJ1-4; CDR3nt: TGTGCCAGCAGTTACTCGCGCCAGGGATTTCTAACCACAACTAATGAAAAACTGTTTTTT; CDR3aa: CASSYSRQGFLTTTNEKLFF
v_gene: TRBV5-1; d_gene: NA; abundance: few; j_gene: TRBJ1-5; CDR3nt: TGCGCCAGCAGCTTGGATCCCGGGAGCAATCAGCCCCAGCATTTT; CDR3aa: CASSLDPGSNQPQHF
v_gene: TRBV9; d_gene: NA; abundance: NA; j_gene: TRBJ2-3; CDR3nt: TGTGCCAGCAGCGGATATGCAGATACGCAGTATTTT; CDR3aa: CASSGYADTQYF
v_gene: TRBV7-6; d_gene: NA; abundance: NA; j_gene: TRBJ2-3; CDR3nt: TGTGCCAGCAGCCAGCAGGATACGCAGTATTTT; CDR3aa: CASSQQDTQYF
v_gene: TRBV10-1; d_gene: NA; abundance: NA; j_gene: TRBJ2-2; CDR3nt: TGCGCCACCCGTTCAGGGTACACCGGGGAGCTGTTTTTT; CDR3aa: CATRSGYTGELFF
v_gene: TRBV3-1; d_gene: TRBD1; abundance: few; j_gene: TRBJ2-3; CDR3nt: TGTGCCAGCAGCCAGGGGCAGGGGGCCGGGAATACGCAGTATTTT; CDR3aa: CASSQGQGAGNTQYF
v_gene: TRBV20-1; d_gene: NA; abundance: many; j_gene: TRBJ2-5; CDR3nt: TGCAGTGCTACCGGCTGGCTCCAAGAGACCCAGTACTTC; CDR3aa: CSATGWLQETQYF
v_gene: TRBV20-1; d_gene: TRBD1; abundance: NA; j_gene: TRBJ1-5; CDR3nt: TGCAGTGCTGGGGACAGGGACACTCCCCAGCATTTT; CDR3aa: CSAGDRDTPQHF
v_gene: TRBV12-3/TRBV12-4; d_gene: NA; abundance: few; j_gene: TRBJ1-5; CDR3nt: TGTGCCAGCAGTTTATCAGTCGAGCCCCAGCATTTT; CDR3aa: CASSLSVEPQHF
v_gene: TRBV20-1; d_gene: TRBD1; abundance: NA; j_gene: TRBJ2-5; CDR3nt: TGCAGTGCCCCCCGACAGGGGGAGAGGGAGACCCAGTACTTC; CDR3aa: CSAPRQGERETQYF
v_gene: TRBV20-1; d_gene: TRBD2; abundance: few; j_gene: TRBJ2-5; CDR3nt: TGCAGTGCTAGGGCGACGGGGACTAGCGGGAGCTCAGAGACCCAGTACTTC; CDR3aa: CSARATGTSGSSETQYF
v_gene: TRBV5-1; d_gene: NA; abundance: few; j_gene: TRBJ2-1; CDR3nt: TGCGCCAGCAGCTTGTTTGGATTCGGCAATGAGCAGTTCTTC; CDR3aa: CASSLFGFGNEQFF
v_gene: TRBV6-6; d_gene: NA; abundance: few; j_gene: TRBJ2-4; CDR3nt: TGTGCCAGCAGCCTCCAGGAAAACATTCAGTACTTC; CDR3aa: CASSLQENIQYF
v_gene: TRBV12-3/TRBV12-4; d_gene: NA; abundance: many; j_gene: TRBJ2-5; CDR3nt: TGTGCCAGCAGGAATTGGAACCAAGAGACCCAGTACTTC; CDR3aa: CASRNWNQETQYF
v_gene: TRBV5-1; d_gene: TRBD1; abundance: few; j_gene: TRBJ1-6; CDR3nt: TGCGCCAGCAGCATCGGGACAGCGACGGGCTCCTATAATTCACCCCTCCACTTT; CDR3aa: CASSIGTATGSYNSPLHF
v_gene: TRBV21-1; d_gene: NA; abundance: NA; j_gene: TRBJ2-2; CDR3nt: TGTGCCAGCAGCAAACCTAACACCGGGGAGCTGTTTTTT; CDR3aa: CASSKPNTGELFF
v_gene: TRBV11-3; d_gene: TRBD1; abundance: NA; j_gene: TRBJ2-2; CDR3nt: TGTGCCAGCAGCCCCCAAGGACAGGGGAACACCGGGGAGCTGTTTTTT; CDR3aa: CASSPQGQGNTGELFF
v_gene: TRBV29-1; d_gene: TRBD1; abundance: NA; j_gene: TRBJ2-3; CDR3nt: TGCAGCGTGGGACAGGGGGCAGATACGCAGTATTTT; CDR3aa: CSVGQGADTQYF
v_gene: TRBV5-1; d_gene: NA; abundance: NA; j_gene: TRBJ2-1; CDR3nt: TGCGCCAGCAGCTACAACCCGGGACGAAGAGACAATGAGCAGTTCTTC; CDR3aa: CASSYNPGRRDNEQFF